This T cell receptor beta chain was profiled in a study of cytomegalovirus exposure and HLA in healthy donors. The CDR3 extends over 13 amino acids. The V end was cut by 2 bases, the J end by 3 bases, with 8 bases between. The germline V gene has CDR1 SGHTA and CDR2 FQGNSA. Both 60 Vbeta primers and 13 Jbeta primers went into the PCR. This table comes from immunoSEQ multiplex PCR, and its TCRdb copy is limited to in-frame clones, with some not included. Among about 150,000 clones listed, 75% to 80% were seen once. Sequenced: PBMCs. The chain uses TRBV7-2 and TRBJ2-7, with D perhaps TRBD1 (6 bases). This sequence originates from a woman between 25 and 40 years old in good health and CMV-seronegative. The CDR3 coding sequence is TGTGCCAGCAGCTTATCCAGGGGCTACGAGCAGTACTTC. The encoded protein is CASSLSRGYEQYF.